This entry features one T cell receptor beta chain sequence. Its antigen target is currently unknown. Nothing much larger sits one base from this clone, and base qualities are not available. The CDR3 covers 13 residues, taking in both the cysteine and the phenylalanine. Here the CDR3 DNA is all that survives: 39 bases in frame from base 1. For CDR1 and CDR2, the germline V gene (reference sequence) lists MNHEY and SMNVEV. Trimming removed 5 bases from V and 0 bases from J, leaving 7 bases between the germline ends. The entry originates in a study of cytomegalovirus exposure and HLA in healthy donors (dated by TCRdb to between 2016 and 2019). Turning to the overall study: According to a later analysis, the roughly 130 validation repertoires were produced on the same platform as the approximately 600 repertoires of the first cohort. Besides the first cohort of approximately 710 subjects, a separate validation cohort made up of 120 different subjects was used. To predict cytomegalovirus infection status, the study combined high-throughput TCR immunosequencing, statistical association of individual TCRs with disease status, and machine learning. The study was designed to test whether signatures of past pathogen exposure could be identified by cataloging public T cell receptors. Paper-wide results and their limitations: In the study, about 150 TCR beta chains were listed as associated with cytomegalovirus. The authors suggested that the approach could potentially be extended to other disease states and immunological phenotypes. A few of the identified cytomegalovirus-associated TCR beta chains were confirmed in vitro to be specific for cytomegalovirus antigens. The validation cohort had no HLA typing available for a later analysis, so co-occurrence within that cohort was assessed over all 120 or so repertoires. Of the cluster scores, about 94% were above 0 in a later analysis, which found that TCRs clustered in the first cohort also tended to co-occur in the 90 to 150 validation repertoires. Most TCR sequences were seen in very few donors, while some public TCRs were found in many individuals. The classifier was reported to diagnose cytomegalovirus status with high specificity and sensitivity in both the original and validation cohorts.

The method behind the library was the immunoSEQ multiplex PCR assay. As for the original processing: A statistical classification framework was developed to diagnose cytomegalovirus status using the catalog of TCR beta chain sequences. TCRdb re-hosts the immuneACCESS table, in-frame sequences only. Its copies lack some clones; in the studies checked, an unresolved V gene accounts for under half of them, and the cause for the rest is not known. V and J calls and clone size are copied from that table; D and trimming were computed from the DNA. For this sample the table gives about 63,000 clones, of which 89% were detected only once. More than 0.95% of the sample comes from the top ten. Donors formed part of the validation cohort, which comprised 120 subjects and was distinct from the first cohort of 670 or so subjects.

This TCR derives from a woman younger than 35 in good health and CMV-seronegative. The sequence joins TRBV27 to TRBJ1-1; the D gene identity is not certain. Sequencing was done on a sample of PBMCs. The DNA sequence reads TGTGCCAGCAGTCCCGGTATGAACACTGAAGCTTTCTTT. This codes for CASSPGMNTEAFF.